Listed here is a single T cell receptor beta chain. Its antigen is currently unknown. Relative to the germline gene, one junction end is altered; a read error may explain this. Using immunoSEQ multiplex PCR, the repertoire was profiled, and TCRdb retains in-frame clones only, with some absent. The repertoire holds 57,000 or so clones, roughly four fifths seen once, with 26% in the top ten. The data derive from a study of T cell responses to AZD1222 COVID-19 vaccine. Study findings and constraints: Scientists sampled the repertoires only once the peak T cell response had passed. After two AZD1222 doses, spike-specific TCR breadth and depth rose versus day 0. Within unmutated variant regions lay the reported targets of nearly half of spike-specific TCRs.

Analyses pooled second doses at about 4 or about 12 weeks. Sequences were derived from peripheral blood, sampled 28 days after the second AZD1222 dose. This receptor was taken from an adult who received the AZD1222 COVID-19 vaccine.

CDR3 in DNA: TGTGCCAGCAGTTTAAGTTCGGAAAGGACGGACTTC. Translated, it gives CASSLSSERTDF. The V and J genes are TRBV12-3 or TRBV12-4 and TRBJ2-5; D gene uncertain. CDR3 length equals 12 residues.